This passage covers 10 T cell receptor beta chains from one sample sequenced in a study of CD8 T cells in ankylosing spondylitis. Each CDR3 protein gets one entry after TCRdb re-called the 5' RACE reads with MiXCR. The table has under 250,000 distinct CDR3 sequences, roughly 32% seen once. The source material was blood, either unsorted or a sorted T cell fraction (not recorded which). Receptors originate from a male donor with ankylosing spondylitis or in good health (not recorded which).

This clonotype was detected many times. This rearrangement joins TRBV5-1 to TRBJ2-3, with 9 bases lining up with TRBD2. V was pared by 0 bases and J by 3 bases, with 8 bases of the junction left unmatched. The CDR3 runs to 17 residues. Per the germline V gene, CDR1 is SGHRS and CDR2 is YFSETQ. DNA for the CDR3: TGCGCCAGCAGCTTGGAAGGACGCGGGGGGGCTACAGATACGCAGTATTTT. It codes for CASSLEGRGGATDTQYF.

The V and J genes are TRBV12-3 or TRBV12-4 and TRBJ2-2; no clear D gene. V lost 4 bases to trimming and J lost 5 bases, with 8 bases between them. The CDR3 is 13 residues long. CDR3 DNA: TGTGCCAGCAGTTCTAGTCCGACCGGGGAGCTGTTTTTT. Translating gives CASSSSPTGELFF.

This clonotype was seen a few times. CDR3 nucleotides: TGTGCCACCCGGACAGGGGGCAATGAGCAGTTCTTC. It translates to CATRTGGNEQFF. The rearrangement uses TRBV6-4 and TRBJ2-1; 10 bases align to TRBD1. Unmatched junction bases numbered 3, after V lost 10 bases and J lost 6 bases. Looked up from germline, CDR1 is MRHNA and CDR2 is SNTAGT. The CDR3 extends over 12 amino acids.

This clonotype was recorded a few times. V is TRBV10-3 and J is TRBJ2-3, with D maybe TRBD2 (5 bases). The CDR3 is made up of 12 amino acids. Trimming removed 9 bases from V and 5 bases from J, with 12 bases in between. CDR1 ENHRY and CDR2 SYGVKD come from the germline V gene. The CDR3 protein is CAISGLLDTQYF. DNA for the CDR3: TGTGCCATTTCAGGACTTCTAGATACGCAGTATTTT.

This clonotype has a handful of counts. The chain has TRBV12-3 or TRBV12-4 and TRBJ2-3; 8 bases map to TRBD1. Trimming removed 2 bases from V and 4 bases from J; junction bases left unmatched: 5. CDR3 length equals 15 residues. CDR3 region: CASSLSQGAADTQYF. The CDR3 region has the DNA TGTGCCAGCAGTTTATCCCAGGGGGCTGCAGATACGCAGTATTTT.

The chain carries TRBV29-1 and TRBJ2-3; a weak D match, TRBD2 (5 bases). This CDR3 comprises 14 residues. Trimming took off 4 bases at V and 2 bases at J, with 13 bases between the two ends. Per the germline V gene, CDR1 is SQVTM and CDR2 is ANQGSEA. The CDR3 bases are TGCAGCGTTGCGGTACGGGGAACCACAGATACGCAGTATTTT. Amino acid sequence: CSVAVRGTTDTQYF.

This chain joins TRBV29-1 and TRBJ2-1; 9 nucleotides align to TRBD1. With 4 bases clipped from V and 9 bases from J, the junction kept 13 bases outside the gene matches. The germline V gene encodes CDR1 SQVTM and CDR2 ANQGSEA. This CDR3 has 15 amino acids. The CDR3 DNA follows: TGCAGCGTTGGAATCCGGGACAGGGATCTTGGTGAGCAGTTCTTC. Residues: CSVGIRDRDLGEQFF.

V and J are TRBV20-1 and TRBJ2-3; TRBD2 matches 9 bases. V dropped 5 bases and J dropped 2; count of bases not matched to a gene: 5. The CDR3 is 14 amino acids. Germline values: CDR1 DFQATT, CDR2 SNEGSKA (reference sequence). In nucleotides, the CDR3 is TGCAGTGCTCCAGGACTAGCGTTCACAGATACGCAGTATTTT. Encoded protein: CSAPGLAFTDTQYF.

The V call is TRBV25-1, the J call TRBJ2-7; no reliable D call. The CDR3 contains 12 residues. V lost 0 bases to trimming and J lost 2 bases, with 2 bases between them. Per germline, CDR1 MGHDK and CDR2 SYGVNS. CDR3 DNA: TGTGCCAGCAGTGAATATGCCTACGAGCAGTACTTC. This encodes CASSEYAYEQYF.

This clonotype occurred a few times. The chain employs TRBV2 and TRBJ1-1; TRBD1 aligns across 7 bases. V shed 10 bases and J 0 bases; nucleotides not matched to a gene: 5. Germline V gives CDR1 SNHLY, CDR2 FYNNEI. The CDR3 contains 13 residues. The chain's CDR3 is CAIEGQMNTEAFF. The CDR3 DNA follows: TGTGCCATAGAGGGACAGATGAACACTGAAGCTTTCTTT.